These 5 T cell receptor beta chains originate from one sample sequenced in a study of shared clonotypes between healthy human individuals. Sequencing used immunoSEQ multiplex PCR; TCRdb keeps in-frame clones, though not all of them. The sample carries hundreds of thousands of clones, 96% recorded once. Sequencing used naive CD4+ T cells sorted from blood. Documented subset: CD45RA+ positively selected. The receptors shown here come from a woman under 40 in good health.

On this clone itself: The sample has other DNA sequences that encode this CDR3 too. The rearrangement links TRBV5-1 to TRBJ1-1; no clear D. Trimming removed 2 bases from V and 1 base from J, with 6 bases in between. Germline CDR1 is SGHRS and CDR2 is YFSETQ. CDR3 length: 13 residues. The CDR3 spells CASSFPGNTEAFF. CDR3 DNA: TGCGCCAGCAGCTTTCCAGGGAACACTGAAGCTTTCTTT.

The chain has TRBV13 and TRBJ2-7; possibly TRBD1 for D (5 bases). Trimming pared 6 bases from V and 3 bases from J, leaving 15 bases between. Looked up from germline, CDR1 is PRHDT and CDR2 is FYEKMQ (reference sequence). There are 14 residues in the CDR3. The CDR3: CASSSRGRYYEQYF. Here the CDR3 DNA reads TGTGCCAGCAGTAGTAGGGGCCGATACTACGAGCAGTACTTC.

This chain uses TRBV18 with TRBJ1-1, with 8 bases identical to TRBD1. The germline V gene encodes CDR1 KGHSH and CDR2 LQKENI. The CDR3 loop spans 17 amino acids. With 4 bases clipped from V and 0 bases from J, the junction kept 10 bases outside the gene matches. The CDR3 sequence is CASSQNRQGTMNTEAFF. CDR3 sequence (DNA): TGTGCCAGCTCACAAAATCGACAGGGGACTATGAACACTGAAGCTTTCTTT. Combining the CDR3 with reference TRBV18 and TRBJ1-1 gives the whole variable domain NAGVMQNPRHLVRRRGQEARLRCSPMKGHSHVYWYRQLPEEGLKFMVYLQKENIIDESGMPKERFSAEFPKEGPSILRIQQVVRGDSAAYFCASSQNRQGTMNTEAFFGQGTRLTVV.

This clone turned up a few times. The chain joins TRBV30 to TRBJ1-5, with TRBD1 identical over 10 bases. The germline V gene encodes CDR1 GTSNPN and CDR2 SVGIG (reference sequence). V trimming: 0 bases; J trimming: 6 bases; junction bases outside the gene matches: 2. The CDR3 is 14 amino acids. This chain's CDR3 is CAWSVRQGAQPQHF. Written as DNA, the CDR3 is TGTGCCTGGAGTGTAAGACAGGGGGCTCAGCCCCAGCATTTT.

This chain uses TRBV2 with TRBJ2-7, with a possible D match to TRBD2 (5 bases). Germline assignment: CDR1 SNHLY and CDR2 FYNNEI. There are 14 residues in the CDR3. Trimming pared 4 bases from V and 1 base from J, leaving 11 bases between. Here the CDR3 DNA reads TGTGCCAGCAGTGTAAAACTAGAGTCCTACGAGCAGTACTTC. Protein sequence: CASSVKLESYEQYF.